The rows below give T cell receptor beta chains drawn from one sample of a study of T cells expressing NK-cell markers. For each CDR3 protein, TCRdb gives one entry from its re-call of the 5' RACE reads, without DNA. Reported are about 170,000 distinct CDR3 sequences; the ten largest clones contain 20%. Input material: blood T cells: a sorted CD56 or NKG2C T cell subset, CD4+ or CD8+ T cells, or bulk PBMC T cells (not recorded which). The receptors shown here come from a man aged 18 to 69 in good health. CDR3s include the opening cysteine and the closing phenylalanine or tryptophan.

j_call	v_call	cdr3_aa
TRBJ2-7	TRBV12-3/TRBV12-4	CASSLDRNIYEQYF
TRBJ1-5	TRBV29-1	CSVVEGLDKVFNQPQHF
TRBJ2-2	TRBV7-9	CASSWDVAGELFF
TRBJ1-2	TRBV4-2	CASSPGAGNNYGYTF
TRBJ2-5	TRBV30	CAWSVLGETQYF
TRBJ2-7	TRBV7-9	CASSLRAGGFYEQYF
TRBJ2-3	TRBV6-4	CASSEIAGAGDTQYF
TRBJ2-5	TRBV28	CASSWTGNYQETQYF
TRBJ2-3	TRBV7-9	CASSLIEKGGETDTQYF
TRBJ1-1	TRBV29-1	CSAAGTGVTEAFF
TRBJ2-3	TRBV9	CASSVASGGAADTQYF
TRBJ1-2	TRBV12-3/TRBV12-4	CASSFRGGDGYTF
TRBJ1-4	TRBV6-1	CASSDHRGQVDEKLFF
TRBJ2-3	TRBV27	CASRPDTTDTQYF
TRBJ1-1	TRBV14	CASSQTVGGKAFF
TRBJ2-1	TRBV3-1	CASSQDQWDSTYNEQFF
TRBJ1-5	TRBV2	CASRTRGSNQPQHF
TRBJ1-1	TRBV5-1	CASSLAAEVNTEAFF
TRBJ2-3	TRBV29-1	CSVQGGVTDTQYF
TRBJ2-1	TRBV2	CASGLAGNSYNEQFF
TRBJ2-3	TRBV15	CATSREVGYTDTQYF
TRBJ2-1	TRBV2	CASSPLRPYNEQFF
TRBJ2-2	TRBV5-6	CASSLANTGELFF
TRBJ1-2	TRBV20-1	CSARTDSNYGYTF
TRBJ2-5	TRBV11-1	CASSSYAGLAGGHEETQYF
TRBJ2-7	TRBV15	CATSRDQYWTGASLYEQYF
TRBJ2-7	TRBV7-2	CASSLAWAGDYEQYF
TRBJ2-5	TRBV10-3	CASREAGIETQYF
TRBJ1-5	TRBV27	CASSLNGARPQHF
TRBJ2-1	TRBV21-1	CASSLNRGLRSSYNEQFF
TRBJ2-7	TRBV5-6	CASSRRQGRDEQYF
TRBJ2-2	TRBV6-4	CASSPSGESGELFF
TRBJ2-1	TRBV7-3	CASSFLAGGEQFF
TRBJ1-5	TRBV7-9	CASSSSGLGASNQPQHF
TRBJ2-6	TRBV2	CASSRTETGANVLTF
TRBJ2-4	TRBV2	CASSATGGAKNIQYF
TRBJ2-7	TRBV6-1	CASSDGAGGPDEQYF
TRBJ1-6	TRBV2	CASSESSGGNSPLHF
TRBJ2-4	TRBV4-2	CASSRSGGQTKNIQYF
TRBJ1-6	TRBV7-9	CASSPREGALLSPLHF
TRBJ2-7	TRBV2	CASRSRGGYEQYF
TRBJ1-1	TRBV5-1	CASSIDRVLNTEAFF